This T cell receptor beta chain was profiled in a study of blood T cells in healthy people across ages. Combining a sample-barcoded 5' primer with a J-beta primer mix, a second PCR ran for about 7 to 11 cycles. A single record per CDR3 protein comes from TCRdb applying MiXCR to the 5' RACE reads. This table has approximately 1,000,000 distinct CDR3 sequences, 35% to 55% appearing once. Drawn from each donor were roughly 10 milliliters of peripheral blood. Germline V gene data show CDR1 as SNHLY and CDR2 as FYNNEI. The CDR3 is made up of 13 amino acids. With 7 bases removed from V and 7 bases from J, the gap between germline ends came to 14 bases. About this clonotype: Its antigen is not known.

Study-level points and caveats: It was the long-lived donors that had more naive CD4+ cells and higher diversity than aged donors. Not knowing donor CMV status may have confounded expanded clonotype changes.

This chain connects TRBV2 to TRBJ2-1; possible D gene TRBD2, 6 bases. This TCR derives from a woman aged 60-70 years in good health. The sequencing sample was made of blood. As DNA, the CDR3 is TGTGCCAGCAACGGGAGAGAGTGGAATGAGCAGTTCTTC. It specifies CASNGREWNEQFF. The whole variable domain, filled in from reference TRBV2 and TRBJ2-1, reads EPEVTQTPSHQVTQMGQEVILRCVPISNHLYFYWYRQILGQKVEFLVSFYNNEISEKSEIFDDQFSVERPDGSNFTLKIRSTKLEDSAMYFCASNGREWNEQFFGPGTRLTVL.